These T cell receptor beta chains were read from a single sample in a study of graft-versus-host responses after intestinal transplantation. Assay: immunoSEQ multiplex PCR; the TCRdb copy retains only in-frame clones and omits some. The table includes about 8,100 clones, around 68% detected once. The sequences come from ileum tissue, collected around 440 days after transplant. All receptors come from a human patient who received an intestinal transplant, so some T cells may come from the graft donor. Each CDR3 is given with its conserved first and last residue. The D gene is left open where the match is weak. A row's size may be missing; if present it is once, few, many or a size class.

D	size	V	J	DNA	CDR3
TRBD1	few	TRBV18	TRBJ1-2	TGTGCCAGCTCACCAGACAGGGCTTATGGCTACACCTTC	CASSPDRAYGYTF
-	few	TRBV7-9	TRBJ2-5	TGTGCCAGCAGCTTCTACAGGGCGGACCTCGGCCAGTACTTC	CASSFYRADLGQYF
-	-	TRBV4-2	TRBJ2-3	TGTGCCAGCAGCCAAGGCGGGGGCCTCACAGATACGCAGTATTTT	CASSQGGGLTDTQYF
-	-	TRBV19	TRBJ2-2	TGTGCCAGTAGTCCTCTCCTAGGAACCGGGGAGCTGTTTTTT	CASSPLLGTGELFF
-	-	TRBV20-1	TRBJ2-1	TGCAGTGCCCTAATCCCCTCGAGGCAGTTCTTC	CSALIPSRQFF
-	-	TRBV5-3	TRBJ1-6	TGTGCCAGAAGGCTAGAGGGGGGGAATTCACCCCTCCACTTT	CARRLEGGNSPLHF
TRBD1	few	TRBV19	TRBJ1-1	TGTGCCAGTAGTATAAGGGGACAGGGGAACACTGAAGCTTTCTTT	CASSIRGQGNTEAFF
-	once	TRBV7-3	TRBJ1-5	TGTGCCAGCAGCTCCCGGGCCCTGATTGGGAGTCAGCCCCAGCATTTT	CASSSRALIGSQPQHF
-	-	TRBV2	TRBJ1-2	TGTGCCAGCAGTGAAGAAGGGGGTTCGAACGGGGTGCCCTATGGCTACACCTTC	CASSEEGGSNGVPYGYTF
TRBD2	-	TRBV6-6	TRBJ2-5	TGTGCCACCAAGGGACTAGCGGGGGTAAACCAAGAGACCCAGTACTTC	CATKGLAGVNQETQYF
TRBD1	-	TRBV7-2	TRBJ2-3	TGTGCCAGCAGCGCGGACAGGGATGTAGATACGCAGTATTTT	CASSADRDVDTQYF
-	once	TRBV6-1	TRBJ1-1	TGTGCCAGCAGTGAAGATTTCGCCTGGGGCGATGACACTGAAGCTTTCTTT	CASSEDFAWGDDTEAFF
-	few	TRBV6-5	TRBJ1-1	TGTGCCAGCAGTCCCCTCTTGAACACTGAAGCTTTCTTT	CASSPLLNTEAFF
-	-	TRBV5-1	TRBJ2-6	TGCGCCAGCAGCTTGCACTCTGGGGCCAACGTCCTGACTTTC	CASSLHSGANVLTF
-	-	TRBV11-1	TRBJ2-1	TGTGCCAGCAGCTTATGGGGACTCGAAGACAATGAGCAGTTCTTC	CASSLWGLEDNEQFF
-	-	TRBV6-1	TRBJ2-4	TGTGCCAGCAGTGAAGCGCTTCAGGGACCCAAAAACATTCAGTACTTC	CASSEALQGPKNIQYF
-	-	TRBV6-1	TRBJ1-6	TGTGCCAGCATGAACGGGGTCTCGTATAATTCACCCCTCCACTTT	CASMNGVSYNSPLHF
-	-	TRBV7-6	TRBJ1-6	TGTGCCAGCAGCTTAGAGTCCTATAATTCACCCCTCCACTTT	CASSLESYNSPLHF
-	-	TRBV27	TRBJ2-2	TGTGCCAGCAGTCCAGGGGCTTCGAACACCGGGGAGCTGTTTTTT	CASSPGASNTGELFF
TRBD1	-	TRBV5-1	TRBJ1-4	TGCGCCAGCAGCCGCACAGGGGGCGGATTAGCAACTAATGAAAAACTGTTTTTT	CASSRTGGGLATNEKLFF
-	few	TRBV4-2	TRBJ1-1	TGTGCCAGCAGCCCATTAGGAGGGGGTACTGAAGCTTTCTTT	CASSPLGGGTEAFF
TRBD1	-	TRBV6-5	TRBJ1-2	TGTGCCAGCAGTACGGGACAGGTGCCGGGGGGCTACACCTTC	CASSTGQVPGGYTF